One T cell receptor (beta chain) is described in this entry. This sample is part of a study of technical replicates of blood from a handful of donors. Assay: immunoSEQ multiplex PCR; the TCRdb copy retains only in-frame clones and omits some. This table holds tens of thousands of clones, 95% found once. V dropped 4 bases and J dropped 6 bases, with 13 bases sitting between them. Germline V lookup: CDR1 MNHEY, CDR2 SMNVEV (reference sequence). The CDR3 is 14 amino acids. The chain uses TRBV27 and TRBJ2-1; D is perhaps TRBD1 (6 bases). Material for sequencing was T cells isolated from PBMCs. The receptor comes from a human donor in good health. The DNA of the CDR3 is TGTGCCAGCAGTTGGAAGGGGGAGCCCAATGAGCAGTTCTTC. Translation: CASSWKGEPNEQFF.